This T cell receptor beta chain came from a study of regulatory T cells in long-lasting Graves disease. The germline V gene encodes CDR1 LNHDA and CDR2 SQIVND (reference sequence). CDR3 length equals 12 residues. Between the trimmed V and J ends, which lost 8 bases and 0 bases, there was a span of 5 bases. Sequencing libraries for TCR beta were prepared with iRepertoire HTBI primers and Arm-PCR of CDR3 regions. TCRdb itself ran the multiplex PCR reads through MiXCR, one entry per CDR3 protein. Among hundreds of thousands of distinct CDR3 sequences, around 12% were seen once, and the ten largest hold roughly 9.3%. Time point of the sample: newly diagnosed GD, antithyroid drugs for less than 3 months. The TCR library was made from RNA extracted from PBMCs. This same sample was also taken into another study, of T cells in Graves' hyperthyroidism and ophthalmopathy.

The rearrangement links TRBV19 to TRBJ1-3; D remains unclear. The sample here was peripheral blood mononuclear cells (PBMCs), taken at new diagnosis, from a patient treated with antithyroid drugs. This receptor was identified in a woman aged 30 to 39 with Graves disease. CDR3 DNA sequence: TGTGCCAGTCAGAGCTCTGGAAACACCATATATTTT. Residues: CASQSSGNTIYF.